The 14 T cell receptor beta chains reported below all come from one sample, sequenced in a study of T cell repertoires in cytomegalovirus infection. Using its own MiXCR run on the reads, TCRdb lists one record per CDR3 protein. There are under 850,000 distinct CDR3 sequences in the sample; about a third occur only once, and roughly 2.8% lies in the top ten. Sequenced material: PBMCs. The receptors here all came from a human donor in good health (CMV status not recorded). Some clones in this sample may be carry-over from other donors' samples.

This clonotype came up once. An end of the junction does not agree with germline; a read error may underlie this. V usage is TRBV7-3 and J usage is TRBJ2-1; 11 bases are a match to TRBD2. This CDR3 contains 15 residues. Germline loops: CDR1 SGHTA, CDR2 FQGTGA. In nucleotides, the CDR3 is TGTGCCAGCAGCTTAATAGCGGGGGGGCCCAATGAGCAGTTGTTC. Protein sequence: CASSLIAGGPNEQLF. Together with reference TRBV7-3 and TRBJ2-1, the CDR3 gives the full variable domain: GAGVSQTPSNKVTEKGKYVELRCDPISGHTALYWYRQSLGQGPEFLIYFQGTGAADDSGLPNDRFFAVRPEGSVSTLKIQRTERGDSAVYLCASSLIAGGPNEQLFGPGTRLTVL.

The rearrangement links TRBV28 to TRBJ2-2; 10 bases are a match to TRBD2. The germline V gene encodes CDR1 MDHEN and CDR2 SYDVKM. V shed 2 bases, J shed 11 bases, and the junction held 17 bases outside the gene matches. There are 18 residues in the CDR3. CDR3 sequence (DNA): TGTGCCAGCAGTTTAAGGACTAGCGGACTAACGAACACCGTTGAGCTGTTTTTT. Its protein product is CASSLRTSGLTNTVELFF. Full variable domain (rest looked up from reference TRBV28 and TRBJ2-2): DVKVTQSSRYLVKRTGEKVFLECVQDMDHENMFWYRQDPGLGLRLIYFSYDVKMKEKGDIPEGYSVSREKKERFSLILESASTNQTSMYLCASSLRTSGLTNTVELFFGEGSRLTVL.

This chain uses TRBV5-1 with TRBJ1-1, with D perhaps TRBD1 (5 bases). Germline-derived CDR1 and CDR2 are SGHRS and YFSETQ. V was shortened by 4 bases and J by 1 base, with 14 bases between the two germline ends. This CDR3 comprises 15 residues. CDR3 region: CASSPPGRQNTEAFF. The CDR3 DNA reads TGCGCCAGCAGCCCACCGGGACGGCAGAACACTGAAGCTTTCTTT.

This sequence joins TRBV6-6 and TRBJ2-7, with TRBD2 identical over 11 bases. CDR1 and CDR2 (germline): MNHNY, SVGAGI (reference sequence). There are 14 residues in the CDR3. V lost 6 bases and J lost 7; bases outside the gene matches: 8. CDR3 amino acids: CASRLGLADIEQYF. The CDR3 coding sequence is TGTGCCAGCAGATTGGGACTAGCGGATATAGAGCAGTACTTC.

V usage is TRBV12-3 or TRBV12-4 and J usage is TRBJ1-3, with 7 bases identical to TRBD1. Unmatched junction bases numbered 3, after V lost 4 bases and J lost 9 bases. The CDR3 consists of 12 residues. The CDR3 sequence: CASSSNRGTIYF. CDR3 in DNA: TGTGCCAGCAGTTCTAACAGGGGCACCATATATTTT.

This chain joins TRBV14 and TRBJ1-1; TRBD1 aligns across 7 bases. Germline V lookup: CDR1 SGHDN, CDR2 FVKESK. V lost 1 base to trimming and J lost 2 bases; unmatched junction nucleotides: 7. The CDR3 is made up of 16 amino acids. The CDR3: CASSQVGGQPNTEAFF. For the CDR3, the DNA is TGTGCCAGCAGCCAAGTCGGGGGACAGCCAAACACTGAAGCTTTCTTT.

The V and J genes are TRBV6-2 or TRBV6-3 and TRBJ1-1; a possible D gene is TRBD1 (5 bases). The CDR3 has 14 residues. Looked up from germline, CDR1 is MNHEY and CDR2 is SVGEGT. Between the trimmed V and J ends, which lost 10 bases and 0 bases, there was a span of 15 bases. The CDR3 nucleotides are TGTGCCACGACTCGGACATCTATGAACACTGAAGCTTTCTTT. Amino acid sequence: CATTRTSMNTEAFF.

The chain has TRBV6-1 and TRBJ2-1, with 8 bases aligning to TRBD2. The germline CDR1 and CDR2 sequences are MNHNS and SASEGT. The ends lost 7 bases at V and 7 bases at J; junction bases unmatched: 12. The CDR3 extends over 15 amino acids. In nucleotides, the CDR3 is TGTGCCAGCATACTTTGGCGGGAGGTTGAGAATGAGCAGTTCTTC. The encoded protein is CASILWREVENEQFF.

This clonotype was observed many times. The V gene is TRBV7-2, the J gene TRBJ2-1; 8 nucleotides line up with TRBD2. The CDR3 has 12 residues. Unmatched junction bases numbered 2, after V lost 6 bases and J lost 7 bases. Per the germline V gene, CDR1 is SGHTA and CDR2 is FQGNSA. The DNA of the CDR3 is TGTGCCAGCAGTCCTAGCGGGAATGAGCAGTTCTTC. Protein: CASSPSGNEQFF.

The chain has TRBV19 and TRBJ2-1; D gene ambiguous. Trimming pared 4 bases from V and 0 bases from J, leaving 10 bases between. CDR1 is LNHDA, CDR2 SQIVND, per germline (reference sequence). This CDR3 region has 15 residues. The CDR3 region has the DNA TGTGCCAGTAGTAGGGTTCGAGTCTCCTACAATGAGCAGTTCTTC. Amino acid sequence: CASSRVRVSYNEQFF.

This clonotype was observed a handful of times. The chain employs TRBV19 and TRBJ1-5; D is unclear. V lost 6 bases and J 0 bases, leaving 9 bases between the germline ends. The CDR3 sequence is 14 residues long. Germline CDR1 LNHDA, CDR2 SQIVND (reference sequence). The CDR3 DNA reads TGTGCCAGTAGGGGAATTGGTAGCAATCAGCCCCAGCATTTT. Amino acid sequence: CASRGIGSNQPQHF.

CDR3 nucleotide sequence: TGTGCCAGCAGCCCCCTAGGTCGAGGGCAGAACACTGAAGCTTTCTTT. Residues: CASSPLGRGQNTEAFF. The rearrangement joins TRBV7-6 to TRBJ1-1; D is ambiguous. This CDR3 comprises 16 residues. CDR1 is SGHVS, CDR2 FNYEAQ, per germline. The V end was cut by 5 bases, the J end by 1 base, with 17 bases between.

CDR3 in amino acids: CASSFSWVRDRGGANSPLHF. CDR3 nucleotides: TGTGCCAGCAGTTTTTCTTGGGTCCGGGACAGAGGTGGGGCAAATTCACCCCTCCACTTT. V usage is TRBV6-1 and J usage is TRBJ1-6; 7 bases are a match to TRBD1. This CDR3 contains 20 residues. Trimming cost V 5 bases and J 7 bases; bases outside gene matches: 23. Germline V gives CDR1 MNHNS, CDR2 SASEGT.

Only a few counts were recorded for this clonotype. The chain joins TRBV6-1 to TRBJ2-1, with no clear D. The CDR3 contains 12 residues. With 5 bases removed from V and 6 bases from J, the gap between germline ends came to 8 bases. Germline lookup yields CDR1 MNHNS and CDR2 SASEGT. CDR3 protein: CASSKNSNEQFF. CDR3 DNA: TGTGCCAGCAGTAAAAACAGCAATGAGCAGTTCTTC.